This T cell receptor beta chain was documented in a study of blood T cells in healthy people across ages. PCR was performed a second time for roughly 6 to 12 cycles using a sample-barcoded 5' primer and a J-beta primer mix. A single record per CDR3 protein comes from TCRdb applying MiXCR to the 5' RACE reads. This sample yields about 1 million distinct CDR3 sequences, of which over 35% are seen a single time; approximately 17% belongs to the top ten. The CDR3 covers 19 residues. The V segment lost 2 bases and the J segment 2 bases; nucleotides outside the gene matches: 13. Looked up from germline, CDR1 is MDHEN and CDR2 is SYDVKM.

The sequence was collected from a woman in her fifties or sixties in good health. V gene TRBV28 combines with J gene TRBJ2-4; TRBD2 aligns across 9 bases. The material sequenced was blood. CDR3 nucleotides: TGTGCCAGCAGTTTAGACAGCTCCACTAGCGGGCTAACCAAAAACATTCAGTACTTC. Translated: CASSLDSSTSGLTKNIQYF.